This T cell receptor beta chain was identified in a study of PD-1 blockade in mismatch repair-deficient tumors. Profiled with immunoSEQ multiplex PCR; TCRdb holds only in-frame clones, not every one. Of about 110,000 clones listed, around three quarters were seen once; the top ten hold 4% to 6%. The V end was cut by 4 bases, the J end by 3 bases, with 10 bases between. The germline CDR1 and CDR2 sequences are SNHLY and FYNNEI. The CDR3 contains 14 residues. The sequence derives from an adult with mismatch repair-deficient cancer. Sequences were derived from peripheral blood, sampled 60 weeks after starting pembrolizumab. The chain uses TRBV2 and TRBJ1-5; D unresolved. DNA of the CDR3: TGTGCCAGCAGTGTTCACGGACCCAATCAGCCCCAGCATTTT. Its translation is CASSVHGPNQPQHF.